Below, one T cell receptor (beta chain) is given with its context. Original processing methods: Reference gene primer amplification gave nucleated cell count estimates. Only in-frame clones appear in the TCRdb table, and some are missing; sequencing was by immunoSEQ multiplex PCR. D and trimming were read from the DNA, whereas the V and J calls and clone size are those reported in that table. This sample has about 200,000 clones, with roughly four fifths found just once. With V trimmed by 2 bases and J by 1 base, 3 bases remained unmatched. The length of the CDR3 is 15 residues. Germline CDR1 reads MNHEY; CDR2 reads SMNVEV (reference sequence). The data are from a study of blood T cell repertoires in COVID-19. Study overall: PBMCs, B-cell-depleted T cells, or T cells provided the cDNA or gDNA that made up the material.

Clinical histories supplied by participants themselves formed the basis of cohort assignment. The recovered donors of Cohort 3 showed two negative PCRs, clearance, or symptom resolution. The source of this sequence is a man between 40 and 49 years old who had recovered from COVID-19. Sequencing input: PBMCs or T cells enriched from blood (not recorded which). V and J are TRBV27 and TRBJ2-3; TRBD2 matches at 7 bases. The CDR3 coding sequence is TGTGCCAGCAGTTTAAGAGCGGGACGCACAGATACGCAGTATTTT. This translates into CASSLRAGRTDTQYF.